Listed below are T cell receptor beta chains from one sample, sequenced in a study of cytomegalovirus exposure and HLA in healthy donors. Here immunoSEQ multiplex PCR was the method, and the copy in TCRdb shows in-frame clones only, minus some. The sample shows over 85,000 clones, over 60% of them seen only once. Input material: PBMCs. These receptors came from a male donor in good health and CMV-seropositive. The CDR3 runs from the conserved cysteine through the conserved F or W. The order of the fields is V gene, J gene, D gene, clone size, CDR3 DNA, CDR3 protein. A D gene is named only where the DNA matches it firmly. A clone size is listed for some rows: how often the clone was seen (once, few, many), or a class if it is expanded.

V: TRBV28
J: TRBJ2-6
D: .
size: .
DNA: TGTGCCAGCAGAACCCTATGGACAGCTCCCTCCTCTGGGGCCAACGTCCTGACTTTC
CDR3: CASRTLWTAPSSGANVLTF

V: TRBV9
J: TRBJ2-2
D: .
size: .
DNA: TGTGCCAGCAGCGTAGTCGCGCTTAGACAGAGGACGAACACCGGGGAGCTGTTTTTT
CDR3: CASSVVALRQRTNTGELFF

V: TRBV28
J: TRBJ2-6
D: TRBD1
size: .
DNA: TGTGCCAGCAGCCCGGGACAGGGCCCCTTACGGGCCAACGTCCTGACTTTC
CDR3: CASSPGQGPLRANVLTF

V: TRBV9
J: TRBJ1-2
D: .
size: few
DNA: TGTGCCAGCAGCGTAGGGGGCCAGGGAGTAGGGAGGGACTATGGCTACACCTTC
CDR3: CASSVGGQGVGRDYGYTF

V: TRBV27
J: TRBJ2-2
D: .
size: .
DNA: TGTGCCAGCAGTTCCCTGGGACTGGGGACCGGGGAGCTGTTTTTT
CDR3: CASSSLGLGTGELFF

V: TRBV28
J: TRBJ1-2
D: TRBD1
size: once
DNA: TGTGCCAGCAGCCTGGGGACAGGGGCGGCGTCGGGCTACACCTTC
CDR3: CASSLGTGAASGYTF

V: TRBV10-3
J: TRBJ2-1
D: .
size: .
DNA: TGTGCCATCAGTGTCGATGGGCCACGTGAGCAGTTCTTC
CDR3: CAISVDGPREQFF

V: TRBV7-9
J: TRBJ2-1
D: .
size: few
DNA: TGTGCCAGCAGCCCCCGACTAGATGAGCAGTTCTTC
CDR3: CASSPRLDEQFF

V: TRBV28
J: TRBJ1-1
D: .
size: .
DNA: TGTGCCAGCAGCCAACACCGAGGGCGTAACACTGAAGCTTTCTTT
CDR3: CASSQHRGRNTEAFF

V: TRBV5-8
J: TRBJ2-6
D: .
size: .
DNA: TGTGCCAGCAGCTTGGGTACATCTGGGGCCAACGTCCTGACTTTC
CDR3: CASSLGTSGANVLTF

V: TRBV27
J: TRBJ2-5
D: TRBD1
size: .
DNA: TGTGCCAGCAGCCCTACCCCGGGACAGACTCTTCTGGGGGAGACCCAGTACTTC
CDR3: CASSPTPGQTLLGETQYF

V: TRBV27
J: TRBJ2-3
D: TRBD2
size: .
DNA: TGTGCCAGCAGTCGGGGGACTAGCGGGCGCACAGATACGCAGTATTTT
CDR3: CASSRGTSGRTDTQYF

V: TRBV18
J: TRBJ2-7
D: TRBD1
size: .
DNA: TGTGCCAGCTCCCCTAGCTCAGGGGGAACCAGCTCCTACGAGCAGTACTTC
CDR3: CASSPSSGGTSSYEQYF

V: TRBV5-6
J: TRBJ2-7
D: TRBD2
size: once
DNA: TGTGCCAGCAGCTTGGGTTTGCGGGAGTTCGCCTACGAGCAGTACTTC
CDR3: CASSLGLREFAYEQYF

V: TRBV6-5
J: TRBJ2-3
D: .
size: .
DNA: TGTGCCAGCAGGCTAAGCACAGATACGCAGTATTTT
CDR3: CASRLSTDTQYF

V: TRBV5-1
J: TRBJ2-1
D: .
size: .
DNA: TGCGCCAGCAGCTTGGGTGCAGGTGGGGGGAATGAGCAGTTCTTC
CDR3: CASSLGAGGGNEQFF

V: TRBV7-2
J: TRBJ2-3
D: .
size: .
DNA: TGTGCCAGCAGCTTGGCGGCTATCGGGGATACGCAGTATTTT
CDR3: CASSLAAIGDTQYF

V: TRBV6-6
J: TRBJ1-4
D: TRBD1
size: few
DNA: TGTGCCAGCAGTTACGGGACAGGGGGCTCTGTGGTGTTTTTT
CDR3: CASSYGTGGSVVFF

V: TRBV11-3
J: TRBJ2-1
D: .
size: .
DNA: TGTGCCAGCAGCTTAGCTTGCGTACTACTATGCAATGAGCAGTTCTTC
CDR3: CASSLACVLLCNEQFF

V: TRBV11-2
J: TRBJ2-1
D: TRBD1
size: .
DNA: TGTGCCAGCAGCTTTCCCGAGACAGGGTATTTTTACAATGAGCAGTTCTTC
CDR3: CASSFPETGYFYNEQFF

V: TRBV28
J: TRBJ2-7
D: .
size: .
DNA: TGTGCCAGCAGTTCCGTTGGCCTGCTTTACGAGCAGTACTTC
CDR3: CASSSVGLLYEQYF

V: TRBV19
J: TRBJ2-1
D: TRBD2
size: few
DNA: TGTGCCAGTAGCACCCTAGCGGGAGGGCGGAATGAGCAGTTCTTC
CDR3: CASSTLAGGRNEQFF

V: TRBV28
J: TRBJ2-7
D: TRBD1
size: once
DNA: TGTGCCACCCGACAGGGGAGTCCCTACGAGCAGTACTTC
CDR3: CATRQGSPYEQYF

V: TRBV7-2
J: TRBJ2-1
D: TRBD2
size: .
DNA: TGTGCCAGCAGTCTAGCGGCTAGGAGGGACAATGAGCAGTTCTTC
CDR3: CASSLAARRDNEQFF

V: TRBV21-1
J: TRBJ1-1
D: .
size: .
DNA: TGTGCCAGCAGCTCCGGACAGGGGGCACTTGGCACTGAAGCTTTCTTT
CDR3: CASSSGQGALGTEAFF

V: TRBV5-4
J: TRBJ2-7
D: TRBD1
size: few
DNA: TGTGCCAGCAGTGTCGGACAGGAACAGCAGTACTTC
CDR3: CASSVGQEQQYF

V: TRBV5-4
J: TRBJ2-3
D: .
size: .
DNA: TGTGCCAGCAGCCCGACTGGCAGGGTCAGTACAGATACACAGTATTTT
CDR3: CASSPTGRVSTDTQYF

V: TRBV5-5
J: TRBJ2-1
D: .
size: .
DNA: TGTGCCAGCAGCCCTCAGGGGTCCAGCTCCTACAATGAGCAGTTCTTC
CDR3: CASSPQGSSSYNEQFF

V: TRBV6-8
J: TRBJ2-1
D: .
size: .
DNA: TGTGCCTCCGGAAGAGTGGCCAGCGAAGGTGAGCAGTTCTTC
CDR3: CASGRVASEGEQFF

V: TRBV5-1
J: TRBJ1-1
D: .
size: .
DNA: TGCGCCAGCAGCTTGGCCACAGGGATTGGCGCTTTCTTT
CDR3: CASSLATGIGAFF

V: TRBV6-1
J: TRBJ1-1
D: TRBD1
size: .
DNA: TGTGCCAGCAGTGCACAGGGGGGCACTGAAGCTTTCTTT
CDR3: CASSAQGGTEAFF

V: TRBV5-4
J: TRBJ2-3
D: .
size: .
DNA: TGTGCCAGCAGTCGGAGTTCCACAGATACGCAGTATTTT
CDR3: CASSRSSTDTQYF

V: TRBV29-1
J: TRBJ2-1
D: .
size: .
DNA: TGCAGCGTTCGACTGAGCTCCTACAATGAGCAGTTCTTC
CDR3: CSVRLSSYNEQFF